This TCR beta chain was identified in a study of cytomegalovirus exposure and HLA in healthy donors. Study-level points and caveats: A later analysis by the authors found several of the most significant clusters apparently linked to common viral pathogens.

With 4 bases clipped from V and 5 bases from J, the junction kept 14 bases outside the gene matches. Germline V gene data show CDR1 as SGHRS and CDR2 as YFSETQ. The CDR3 contains 17 residues. The PCR had 60 Vbeta and 13 Jbeta primers. Sequenced by immunoSEQ multiplex PCR; TCRdb stores in-frame clones only, minus some. Of about 190,000 clones in the sample, 81% were seen once. Details on this clone: What it recognizes is unknown.

Each of the donors was a healthy bone marrow donor. Sequencing was carried out using PBMCs. This TCR derives from a man aged 40-49 years in good health and CMV-seropositive. The chain employs TRBV5-1 and TRBJ1-1; 10 bases agree with TRBD1. CDR3 sequence (DNA): TGCGCCAGCAGCGGACCGGGACAGGGGTTTGGGAGAACTGAAGCTTTCTTT. Its translation is CASSGPGQGFGRTEAFF.